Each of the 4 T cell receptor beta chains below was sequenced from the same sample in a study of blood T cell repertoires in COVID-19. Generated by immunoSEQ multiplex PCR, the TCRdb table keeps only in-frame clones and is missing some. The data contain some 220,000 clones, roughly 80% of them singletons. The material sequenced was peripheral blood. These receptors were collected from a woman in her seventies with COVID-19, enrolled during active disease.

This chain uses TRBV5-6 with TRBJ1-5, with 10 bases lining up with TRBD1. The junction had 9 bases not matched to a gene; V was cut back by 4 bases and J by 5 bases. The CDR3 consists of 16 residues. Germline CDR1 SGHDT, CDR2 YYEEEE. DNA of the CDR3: TGTGCCAGCAGCAAAGACAGGGGGCTACGGGATCAGCCCCAGCATTTT. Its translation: CASSKDRGLRDQPQHF.

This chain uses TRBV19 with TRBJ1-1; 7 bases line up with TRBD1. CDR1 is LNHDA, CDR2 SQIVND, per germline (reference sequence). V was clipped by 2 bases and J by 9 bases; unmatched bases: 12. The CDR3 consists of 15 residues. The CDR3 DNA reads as TGTGCCAGTAGTATACCCATAAGACAGGGTGGTAAAGCTTTCTTT. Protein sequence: CASSIPIRQGGKAFF. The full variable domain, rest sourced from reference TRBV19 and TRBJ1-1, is DGGITQSPKYLFRKEGQNVTLSCEQNLNHDAMYWYRQDPGQGLRLIYYSQIVNDFQKGDIAEGYSVSREKKESFPLTVTSAQKNPTAFYLCASSIPIRQGGKAFFGQGTRLTVV.

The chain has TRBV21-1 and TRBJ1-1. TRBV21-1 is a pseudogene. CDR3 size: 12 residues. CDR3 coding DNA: TGTGCCACAGGCGGGTGTACCACTGAAGCTTTCTTT. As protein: CATGGCTTEAFF.

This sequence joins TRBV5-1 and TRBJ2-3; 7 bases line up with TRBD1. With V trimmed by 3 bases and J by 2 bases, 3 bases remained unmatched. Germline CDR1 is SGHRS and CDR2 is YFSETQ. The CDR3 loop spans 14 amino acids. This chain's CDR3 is CASSSGQLTDTQYF. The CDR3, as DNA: TGCGCCAGCAGCTCGGGACAGCTCACAGATACGCAGTATTTT.